A selection of T cell receptor beta chains follows, all from one sample in a study of T cells in Graves' hyperthyroidism and ophthalmopathy. One entry per CDR3 protein, called by TCRdb with MiXCR from the multiplex PCR reads. The data hold under 350,000 distinct CDR3 sequences, with roughly 14% observed a single time. The sequenced material came from blood. Receptors were obtained from a woman aged 30 to 39 with Graves' hyperthyroidism that later progressed to Graves' ophthalmopathy. CDR3s include the opening cysteine and the closing phenylalanine or tryptophan. A D gene is named only where the DNA matches it firmly. Clone size appears in some rows only: once, few, many, or a class for an expanded clone.

clone_size: few; j_call: TRBJ1-2; d_call: NA; v_call: TRBV29-1; cdr3_nt: TGCAGCGTTGAAGCTGGAGAGACTGGCTACACCTTC; cdr3_aa: CSVEAGETGYTF
clone_size: NA; j_call: TRBJ2-5; d_call: NA; v_call: TRBV27; cdr3_nt: TGTGCCAGCAGGGAAAGGGGGGAAGAGACCCAGTACTTC; cdr3_aa: CASRERGEETQYF
clone_size: NA; j_call: TRBJ2-3; d_call: NA; v_call: TRBV19; cdr3_nt: TGTGCCAGTAGTATAAGGGACACAGATACGCAGTATTTT; cdr3_aa: CASSIRDTDTQYF
clone_size: NA; j_call: TRBJ2-5; d_call: NA; v_call: TRBV28; cdr3_nt: TGTGCCAGCAGTCCCTGGGACCGCCCGGGGGAGACCCAGTACTTC; cdr3_aa: CASSPWDRPGETQYF
clone_size: NA; j_call: TRBJ2-2; d_call: NA; v_call: TRBV7-9; cdr3_nt: TGTGCCAGCAGCTTAGCTGGGGGTTTGGACACCGGGGAGCTGTTTTTT; cdr3_aa: CASSLAGGLDTGELFF
clone_size: NA; j_call: TRBJ1-5; d_call: TRBD1; v_call: TRBV7-9; cdr3_nt: TGTGCCAGCAGCTTGGCCGGGACAGGGATGAAGCCCCAGCATTTT; cdr3_aa: CASSLAGTGMKPQHF
clone_size: many; j_call: TRBJ2-5; d_call: TRBD1; v_call: TRBV2; cdr3_nt: TGTGCCAGCACCACAGGGGGCGGGGAGACCCAGTACTTC; cdr3_aa: CASTTGGGETQYF
clone_size: many; j_call: TRBJ2-1; d_call: NA; v_call: TRBV7-6; cdr3_nt: TGTGCCAGCAGCCCATTCGGAATCTACAATGAGCAGTTCTTC; cdr3_aa: CASSPFGIYNEQFF
clone_size: many; j_call: TRBJ2-2; d_call: NA; v_call: TRBV28; cdr3_nt: TGTGCCAGCAGCCCTCTTGACTACTTGGACGGGGAGCTGTTTTTT; cdr3_aa: CASSPLDYLDGELFF
clone_size: many; j_call: TRBJ2-3; d_call: NA; v_call: TRBV7-2; cdr3_nt: TGTGCCAGCGGGGTATTTGAAGGGACAGATACGCAGTATTTT; cdr3_aa: CASGVFEGTDTQYF
clone_size: many; j_call: TRBJ1-1; d_call: NA; v_call: TRBV7-9; cdr3_nt: TGTGCCAGCAGCCCCCGGACGGCGGGGACTGAAGCTTTCTTT; cdr3_aa: CASSPRTAGTEAFF
clone_size: many; j_call: TRBJ2-1; d_call: TRBD2; v_call: TRBV15; cdr3_nt: TGTGCCACAAGCACTAGCGACCATGAGCAGTTCTTC; cdr3_aa: CATSTSDHEQFF
clone_size: few; j_call: TRBJ1-2; d_call: TRBD1; v_call: TRBV29-1; cdr3_nt: TGCAGCGTTGATTTTCTGACAGGGGGGTCCTATGGCTACACCTTC; cdr3_aa: CSVDFLTGGSYGYTF